This T cell receptor beta chain was recovered during a study of blood T cells in healthy people across ages. Alongside a J-beta primer mix, a sample-barcoded 5' primer served in a second PCR lasting about 7 to 11 cycles. Each CDR3 protein gets one entry after TCRdb re-called the 5' RACE reads with MiXCR. The table shows some 860,000 distinct CDR3 sequences, with around three fifths occurring only once. Each sample used at least 6.5 million PBMCs. This clonotype originated in a man between 35 and 55 years old in good health. The sequenced sample consisted of blood.

The CDR3 protein is CASSTGQGPSEKLFF. The CDR3, as DNA: TGTGCCAGCAGCACGGGACAGGGCCCTAGTGAAAAACTGTTTTTT. The chain links TRBV12-3 or TRBV12-4 to TRBJ1-4; TRBD1 aligns across 9 bases. V shed 6 bases, J shed 7 bases, and the junction held 9 bases outside the gene matches. CDR3 length: 15 residues.